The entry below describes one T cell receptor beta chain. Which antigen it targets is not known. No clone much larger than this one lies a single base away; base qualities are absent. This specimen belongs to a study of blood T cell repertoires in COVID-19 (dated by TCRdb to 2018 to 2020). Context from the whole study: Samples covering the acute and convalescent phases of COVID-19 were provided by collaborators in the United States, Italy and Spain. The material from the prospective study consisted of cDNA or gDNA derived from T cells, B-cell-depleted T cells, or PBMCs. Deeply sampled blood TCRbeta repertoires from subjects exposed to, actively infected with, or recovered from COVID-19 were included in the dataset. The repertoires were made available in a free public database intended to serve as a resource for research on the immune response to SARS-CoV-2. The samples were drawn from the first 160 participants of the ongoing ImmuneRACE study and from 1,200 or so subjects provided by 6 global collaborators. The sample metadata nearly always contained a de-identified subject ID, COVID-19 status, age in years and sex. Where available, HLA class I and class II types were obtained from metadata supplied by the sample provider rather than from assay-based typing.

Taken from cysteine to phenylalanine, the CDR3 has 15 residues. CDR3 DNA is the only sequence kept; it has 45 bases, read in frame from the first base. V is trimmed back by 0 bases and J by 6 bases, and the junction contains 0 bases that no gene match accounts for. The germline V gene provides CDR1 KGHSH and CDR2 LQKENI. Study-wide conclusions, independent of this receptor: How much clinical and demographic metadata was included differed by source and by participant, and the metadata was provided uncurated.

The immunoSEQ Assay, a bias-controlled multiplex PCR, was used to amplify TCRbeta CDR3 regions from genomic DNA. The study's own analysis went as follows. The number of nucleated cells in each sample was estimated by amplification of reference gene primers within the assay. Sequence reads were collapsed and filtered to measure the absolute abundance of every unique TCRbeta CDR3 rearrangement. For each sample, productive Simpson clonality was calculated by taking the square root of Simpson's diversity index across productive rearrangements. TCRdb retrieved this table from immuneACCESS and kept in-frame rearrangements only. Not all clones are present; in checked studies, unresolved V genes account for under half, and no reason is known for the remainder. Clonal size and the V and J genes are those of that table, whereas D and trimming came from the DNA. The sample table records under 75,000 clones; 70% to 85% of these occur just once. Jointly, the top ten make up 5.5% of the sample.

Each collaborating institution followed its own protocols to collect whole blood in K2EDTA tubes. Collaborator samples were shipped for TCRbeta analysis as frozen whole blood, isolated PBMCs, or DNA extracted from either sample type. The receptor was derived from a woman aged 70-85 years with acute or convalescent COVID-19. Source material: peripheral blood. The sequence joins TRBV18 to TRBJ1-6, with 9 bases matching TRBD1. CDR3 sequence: CASSPPGQGNSPLHF. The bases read TGTGCCAGCTCACCACCGGGACAGGGTAATTCACCCCTCCACTTT. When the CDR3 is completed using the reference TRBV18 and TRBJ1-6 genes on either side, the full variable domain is NAGVMQNPRHLVRRRGQEARLRCSPMKGHSHVYWYRQLPEEGLKFMVYLQKENIIDESGMPKERFSAEFPKEGPSILRIQQVVRGDSAAYFCASSPPGQGNSPLHFGNGTRLTVT.